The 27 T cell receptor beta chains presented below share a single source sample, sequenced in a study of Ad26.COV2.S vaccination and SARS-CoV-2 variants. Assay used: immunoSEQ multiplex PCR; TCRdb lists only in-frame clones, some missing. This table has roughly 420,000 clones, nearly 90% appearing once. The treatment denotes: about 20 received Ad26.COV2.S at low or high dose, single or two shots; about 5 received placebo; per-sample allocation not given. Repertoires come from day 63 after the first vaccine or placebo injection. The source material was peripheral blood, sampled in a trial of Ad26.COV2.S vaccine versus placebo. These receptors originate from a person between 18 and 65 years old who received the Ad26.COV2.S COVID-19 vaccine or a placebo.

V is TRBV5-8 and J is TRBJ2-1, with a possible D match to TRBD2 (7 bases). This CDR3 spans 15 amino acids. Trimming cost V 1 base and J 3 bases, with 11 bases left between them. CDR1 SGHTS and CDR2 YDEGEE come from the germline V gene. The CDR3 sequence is CASSLRGGRYNEQFF. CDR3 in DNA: TGTGCCAGCAGCTTGAGGGGGGGCCGCTACAATGAGCAGTTCTTC.

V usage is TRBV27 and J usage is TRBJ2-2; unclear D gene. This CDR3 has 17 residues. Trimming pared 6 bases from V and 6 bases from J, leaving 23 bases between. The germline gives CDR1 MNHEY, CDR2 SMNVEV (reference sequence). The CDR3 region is CASSQEFDTFFSGELFF. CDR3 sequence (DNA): TGTGCCAGCAGCCAAGAGTTTGATACCTTCTTCTCCGGGGAGCTGTTTTTT.

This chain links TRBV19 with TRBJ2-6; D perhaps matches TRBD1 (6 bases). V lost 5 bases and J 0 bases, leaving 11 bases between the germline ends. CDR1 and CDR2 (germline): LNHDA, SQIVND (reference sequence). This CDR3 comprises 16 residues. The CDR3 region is CASSSGAASGANVLTF. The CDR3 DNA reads TGTGCCAGTAGTTCAGGGGCTGCCTCTGGGGCCAACGTCCTGACTTTC. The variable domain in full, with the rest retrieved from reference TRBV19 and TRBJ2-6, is DGGITQSPKYLFRKEGQNVTLSCEQNLNHDAMYWYRQDPGQGLRLIYYSQIVNDFQKGDIAEGYSVSREKKESFPLTVTSAQKNPTAFYLCASSSGAASGANVLTFGAGSRLTVL.

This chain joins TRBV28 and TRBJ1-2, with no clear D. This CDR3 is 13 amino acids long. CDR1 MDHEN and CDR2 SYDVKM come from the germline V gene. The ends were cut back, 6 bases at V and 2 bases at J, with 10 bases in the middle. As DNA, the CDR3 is TGTGCCAGCAGACCCCCGGACAACTATGGCTACACCTTC. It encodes CASRPPDNYGYTF.

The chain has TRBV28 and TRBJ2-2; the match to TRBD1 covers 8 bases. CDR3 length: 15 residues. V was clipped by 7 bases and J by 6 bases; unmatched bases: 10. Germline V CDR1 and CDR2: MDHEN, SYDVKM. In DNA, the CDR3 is TGTGCCAGCACCCCAGGGGGCAAGGGTGCCGGGGAGCTGTTTTTT. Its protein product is CASTPGGKGAGELFF.

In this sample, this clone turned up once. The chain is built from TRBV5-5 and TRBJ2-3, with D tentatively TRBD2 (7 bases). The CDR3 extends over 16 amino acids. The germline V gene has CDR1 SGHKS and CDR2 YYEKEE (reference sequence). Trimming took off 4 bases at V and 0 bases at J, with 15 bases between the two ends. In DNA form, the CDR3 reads TGTGCCAGCAGCCTCCGCGGGGGCCTAAGCACAGATACGCAGTATTTT. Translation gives CASSLRGGLSTDTQYF.

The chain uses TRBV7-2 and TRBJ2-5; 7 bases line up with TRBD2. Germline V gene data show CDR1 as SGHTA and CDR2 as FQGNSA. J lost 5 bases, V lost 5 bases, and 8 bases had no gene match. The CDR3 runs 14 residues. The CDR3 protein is CASSITRGGETQYF. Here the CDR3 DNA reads TGTGCCAGCAGCATTACTAGGGGAGGGGAGACCCAGTACTTC.

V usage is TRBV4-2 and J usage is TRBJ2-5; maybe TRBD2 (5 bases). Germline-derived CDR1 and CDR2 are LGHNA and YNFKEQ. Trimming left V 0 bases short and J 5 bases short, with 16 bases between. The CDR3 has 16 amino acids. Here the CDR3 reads CASSQDGLELPETQYF. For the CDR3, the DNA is TGTGCCAGCAGCCAAGATGGACTGGAGCTGCCGGAGACCCAGTACTTC.

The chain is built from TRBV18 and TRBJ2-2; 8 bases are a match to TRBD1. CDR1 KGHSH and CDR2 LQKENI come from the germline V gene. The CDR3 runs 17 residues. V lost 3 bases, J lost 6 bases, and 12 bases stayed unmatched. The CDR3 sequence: CASSPGRGQGRSGELFF. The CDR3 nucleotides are TGTGCCAGCTCACCCGGGAGAGGACAGGGTCGGTCCGGGGAGCTGTTTTTT.

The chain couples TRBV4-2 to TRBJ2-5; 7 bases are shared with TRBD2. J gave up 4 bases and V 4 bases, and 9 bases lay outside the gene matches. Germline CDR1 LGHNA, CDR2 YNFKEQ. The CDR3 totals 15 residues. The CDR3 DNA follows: TGTGCCAGCAGCCCCCCGACTAGCCGGGGAGAGACCCAGTACTTC. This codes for CASSPPTSRGETQYF.

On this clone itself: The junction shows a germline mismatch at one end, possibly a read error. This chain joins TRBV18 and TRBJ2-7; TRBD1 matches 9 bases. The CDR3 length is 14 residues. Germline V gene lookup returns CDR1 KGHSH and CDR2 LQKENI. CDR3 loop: CASSPRTGDYEQYF. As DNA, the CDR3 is TGTGCCAGCTCCCCACGGACAGGGGACTACGAGCAGTACTTC. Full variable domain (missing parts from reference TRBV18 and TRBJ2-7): NAGVMQNPRHLVRRRGQEARLRCSPMKGHSHVYWYRQLPEEGLKFMVYLQKENIIDESGMPKERFSAEFPKEGPSILRIQQVVRGDSAAYFCASSPRTGDYEQYFGPGTRLTVT.

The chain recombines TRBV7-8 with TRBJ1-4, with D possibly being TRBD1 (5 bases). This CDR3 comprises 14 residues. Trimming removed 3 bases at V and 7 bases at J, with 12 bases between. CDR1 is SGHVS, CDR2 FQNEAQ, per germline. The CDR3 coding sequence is TGTGCCAGCAGCTTCGGGGACTTCCGTGAAAAACTGTTTTTT. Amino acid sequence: CASSFGDFREKLFF.

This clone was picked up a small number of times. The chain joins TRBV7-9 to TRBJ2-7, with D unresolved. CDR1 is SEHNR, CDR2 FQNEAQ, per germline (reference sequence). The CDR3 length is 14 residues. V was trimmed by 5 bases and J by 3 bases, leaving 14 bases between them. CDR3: CASSQDPALYEQYV. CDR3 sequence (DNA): TGTGCCAGCAGCCAGGACCCCGCGCTCTACGAGCAGTACGTC.

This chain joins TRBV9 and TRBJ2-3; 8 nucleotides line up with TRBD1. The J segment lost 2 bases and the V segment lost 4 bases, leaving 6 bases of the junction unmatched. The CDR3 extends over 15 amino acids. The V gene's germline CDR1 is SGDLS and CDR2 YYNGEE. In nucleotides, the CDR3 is TGTGCCAGCAGCCGGACAGGGCATGACACAGATACGCAGTATTTT. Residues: CASSRTGHDTDTQYF.

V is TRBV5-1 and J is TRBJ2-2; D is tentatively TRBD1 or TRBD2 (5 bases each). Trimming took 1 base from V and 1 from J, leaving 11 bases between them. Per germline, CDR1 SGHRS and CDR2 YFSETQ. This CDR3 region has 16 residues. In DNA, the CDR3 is TGCGCCAGCAGCTTGTTCGGGACGGTGAACACCGGGGAGCTGTTTTTT. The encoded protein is CASSLFGTVNTGELFF.

CDR3 nucleotide sequence: TGTGCCAGCAGCCTGGACAGATACACAGATACGCAGTATTTT. The encoded protein is CASSLDRYTDTQYF. The chain couples TRBV7-3 to TRBJ2-3, with D perhaps matching TRBD1 (6 bases). Germline CDR1 reads SGHTA; CDR2 reads FQGTGA. The V gene lost 5 bases and the J gene lost 2 bases, with 11 bases spanning the gap. CDR3 length: 14 amino acids.

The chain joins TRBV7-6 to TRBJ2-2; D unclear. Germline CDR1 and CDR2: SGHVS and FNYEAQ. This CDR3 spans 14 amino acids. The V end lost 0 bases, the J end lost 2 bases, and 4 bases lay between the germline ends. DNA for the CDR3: TGTGCCAGCAGCTTAGCACCTAACACCGGGGAGCTGTTTTTT. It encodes CASSLAPNTGELFF.

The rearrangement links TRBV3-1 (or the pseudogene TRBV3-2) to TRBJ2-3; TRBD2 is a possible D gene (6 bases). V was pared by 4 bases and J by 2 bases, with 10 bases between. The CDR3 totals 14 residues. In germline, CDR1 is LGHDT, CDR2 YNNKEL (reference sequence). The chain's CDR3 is CASSLGSYTDTQYF. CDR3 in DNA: TGTGCCAGCAGCCTCGGGAGTTACACAGATACGCAGTATTTT.

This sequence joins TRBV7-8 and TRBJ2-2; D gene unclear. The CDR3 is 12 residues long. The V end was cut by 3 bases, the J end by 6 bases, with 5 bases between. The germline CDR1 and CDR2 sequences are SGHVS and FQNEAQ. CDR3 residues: CASSFPPGELFF. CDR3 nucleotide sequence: TGTGCCAGCAGCTTCCCTCCCGGGGAGCTGTTTTTT.

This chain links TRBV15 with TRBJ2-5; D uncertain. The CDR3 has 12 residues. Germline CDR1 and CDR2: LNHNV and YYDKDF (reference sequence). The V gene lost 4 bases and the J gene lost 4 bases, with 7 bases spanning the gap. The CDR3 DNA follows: TGTGCCACCAGCACGTCCGGAGAGACCCAGTACTTC. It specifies CATSTSGETQYF. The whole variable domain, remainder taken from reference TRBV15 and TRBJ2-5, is DAMVIQNPRYQVTQFGKPVTLSCSQTLNHNVMYWYQQKSSQAPKLLFHYYDKDFNNEADTPDNFQSRRPNTSFCFLDIRSPGLGDTAMYLCATSTSGETQYFGPGTRLLVL.

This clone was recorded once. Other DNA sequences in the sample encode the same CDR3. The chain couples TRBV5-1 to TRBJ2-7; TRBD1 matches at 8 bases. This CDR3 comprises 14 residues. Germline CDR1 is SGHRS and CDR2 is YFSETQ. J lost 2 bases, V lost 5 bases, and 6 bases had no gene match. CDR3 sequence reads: CASSSGTGTYEQYF. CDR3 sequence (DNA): TGCGCCAGCAGTTCCGGGACAGGTACCTACGAGCAGTACTTC.

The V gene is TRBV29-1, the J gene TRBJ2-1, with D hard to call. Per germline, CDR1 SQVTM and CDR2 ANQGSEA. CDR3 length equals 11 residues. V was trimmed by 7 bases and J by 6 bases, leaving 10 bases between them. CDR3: CSADGSNEQFF. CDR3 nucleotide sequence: TGCAGCGCGGACGGATCCAATGAGCAGTTCTTC.

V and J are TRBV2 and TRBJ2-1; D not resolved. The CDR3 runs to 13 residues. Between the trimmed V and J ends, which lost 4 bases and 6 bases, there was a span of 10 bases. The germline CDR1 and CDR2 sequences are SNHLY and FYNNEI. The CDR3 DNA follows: TGTGCCAGCAGTGGGTGGATCGGCAATGAGCAGTTCTTC. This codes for CASSGWIGNEQFF.

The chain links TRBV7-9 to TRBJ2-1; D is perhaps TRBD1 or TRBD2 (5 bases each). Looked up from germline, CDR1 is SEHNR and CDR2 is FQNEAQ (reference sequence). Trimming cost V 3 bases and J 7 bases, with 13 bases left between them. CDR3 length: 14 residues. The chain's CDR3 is CASSLVQWGNEQFF. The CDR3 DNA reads TGTGCCAGCAGCTTGGTCCAGTGGGGGAATGAGCAGTTCTTC.

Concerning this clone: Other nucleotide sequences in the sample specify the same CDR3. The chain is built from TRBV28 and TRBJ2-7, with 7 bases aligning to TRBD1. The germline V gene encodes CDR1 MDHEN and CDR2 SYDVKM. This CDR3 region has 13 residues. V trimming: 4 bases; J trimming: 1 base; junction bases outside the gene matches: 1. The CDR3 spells CASSSGQSYEQYF. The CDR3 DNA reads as TGTGCCAGCAGTTCGGGACAGTCCTACGAGCAGTACTTC.

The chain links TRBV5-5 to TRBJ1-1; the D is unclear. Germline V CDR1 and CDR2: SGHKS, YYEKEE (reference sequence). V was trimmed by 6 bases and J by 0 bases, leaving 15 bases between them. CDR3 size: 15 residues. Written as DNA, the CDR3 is TGTGCCAGCACCCCCGAGGGAGGGATGAACACTGAAGCTTTCTTT. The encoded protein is CASTPEGGMNTEAFF.

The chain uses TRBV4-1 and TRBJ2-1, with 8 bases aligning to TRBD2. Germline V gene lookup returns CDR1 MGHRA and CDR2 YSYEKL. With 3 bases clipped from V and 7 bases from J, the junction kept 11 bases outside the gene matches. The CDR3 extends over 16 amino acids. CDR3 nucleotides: TGCGCCAGCAGCCAGGTACTAGCGGCTCCGGGTAATGAGCAGTTCTTC. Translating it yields CASSQVLAAPGNEQFF.